This TCR beta chain originates from a study of T cells in localized non-small cell lung cancer. General study findings and limits: Uninvolved adjacent lung showed the highest T cell clonality, exceeding tumor. Only one tumor region was sequenced, so heterogeneity remains possible. A median of roughly 50 of the top 100 tumor clones appeared in adjacent lung, which was paired and uninvolved.

Here immunoSEQ multiplex PCR was the method, and the copy in TCRdb shows in-frame clones only, minus some. Of tens of thousands of clones listed, more than 75% are singletons. As to this clone: Its matching antigen is unknown.

The length of the CDR3 is 16 residues. V dropped 0 bases and J dropped 9; count of bases not matched to a gene: 11. Germline V CDR1 and CDR2: SGDLS, YYNGEE. This chain joins TRBV9 and TRBJ2-1, with 8 bases identical to TRBD2. The TCR originated in a female donor of 60 years or more with stage I lung adenocarcinoma. The specimen was peripheral blood, collected before any cancer treatment. DNA for the CDR3: TGTGCCAGCAGCGTAGGAAGTAGCGGGGAATTGAGTGAGCAGTTCTTC. Amino acids: CASSVGSSGELSEQFF. Combining the CDR3 with reference TRBV9 and TRBJ2-1 gives the whole variable domain DSGVTQTPKHLITATGQRVTLRCSPRSGDLSVYWYQQSLDQGLQFLIQYYNGEERAKGNILERFSAQQFPDLHSELNLSSLELGDSALYFCASSVGSSGELSEQFFGPGTRLTVL.